Detailed here is one TCR beta chain. Here immunoSEQ multiplex PCR was the method, and the copy in TCRdb shows in-frame clones only, minus some. The table records about 57,000 clones, under 80% of them present only once. V gave up 5 bases and J gave up 6 bases, with 16 bases separating them. Germline lookup yields CDR1 MNHEY and CDR2 SMNVEV (reference sequence). This CDR3 has 14 residues. The sort gate was single viable CD3+CD4+CD8-CD45RO+ cells for memory CD4+ T cells. This sample stems from a study of memory CD4+ T cells and cytomegalovirus serostatus. Sequenced input: memory CD4+ T cells from blood. The V and J genes are TRBV27 and TRBJ1-1; tentatively, D is TRBD1 (5 bases). This clonotype originated in an adult in good health and CMV-seronegative. The CDR3 loop reads CASSAAPGTAEAFF. CDR3 coding DNA: TGTGCCAGCAGTGCAGCCCCCGGGACGGCTGAAGCTTTCTTT.